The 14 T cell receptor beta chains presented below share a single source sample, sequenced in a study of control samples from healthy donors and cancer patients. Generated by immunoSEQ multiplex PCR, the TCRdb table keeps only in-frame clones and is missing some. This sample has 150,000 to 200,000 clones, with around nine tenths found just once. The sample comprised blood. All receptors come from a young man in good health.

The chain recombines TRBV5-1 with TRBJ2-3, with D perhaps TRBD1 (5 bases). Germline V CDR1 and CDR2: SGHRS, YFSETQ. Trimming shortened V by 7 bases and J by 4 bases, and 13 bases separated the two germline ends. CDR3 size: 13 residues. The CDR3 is CASGPRAADTQYF. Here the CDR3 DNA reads TGCGCCAGCGGGCCCAGGGCCGCAGATACGCAGTATTTT.

The CDR3 DNA reads as TGTGCCAGCTCACAAAACCCAAAACCCGAACCTGAAGCTTTCTTT. This translates into CASSQNPKPEPEAFF. The chain is built from TRBV18 and TRBJ1-1; D call uncertain. The CDR3 has 15 amino acids. The germline V gene has CDR1 KGHSH and CDR2 LQKENI. Trimming removed 4 bases at V and 6 bases at J, with 18 bases between.

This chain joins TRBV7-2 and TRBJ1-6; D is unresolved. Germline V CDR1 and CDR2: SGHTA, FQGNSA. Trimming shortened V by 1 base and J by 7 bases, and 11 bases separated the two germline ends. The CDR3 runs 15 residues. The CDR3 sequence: CASSLGAGLNSPLHF. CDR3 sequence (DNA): TGTGCCAGCAGCTTAGGCGCAGGTTTGAATTCACCCCTCCACTTT. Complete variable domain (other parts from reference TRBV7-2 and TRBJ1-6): GAGVSQSPSNKVTEKGKDVELRCDPISGHTALYWYRQSLGQGLEFLIYFQGNSAPDKSGLPSDRFSAERTGGSVSTLTIQRTQQEDSAVYLCASSLGAGLNSPLHFGNGTRLTVT.

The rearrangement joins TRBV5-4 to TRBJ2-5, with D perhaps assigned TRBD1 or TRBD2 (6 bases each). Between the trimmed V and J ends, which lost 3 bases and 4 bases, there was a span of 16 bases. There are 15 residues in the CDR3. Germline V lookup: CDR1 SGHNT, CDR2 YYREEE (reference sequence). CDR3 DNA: TGTGCCAGCAGCTGGGGGACCGGGGGCCTAGAGACCCAGTACTTC. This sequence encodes CASSWGTGGLETQYF.

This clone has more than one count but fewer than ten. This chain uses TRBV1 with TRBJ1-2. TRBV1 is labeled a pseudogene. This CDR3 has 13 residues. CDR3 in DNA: TGCACCAGCAGCCAAGATGCAAACTATGGCTACACCTTC. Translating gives CTSSQDANYGYTF.

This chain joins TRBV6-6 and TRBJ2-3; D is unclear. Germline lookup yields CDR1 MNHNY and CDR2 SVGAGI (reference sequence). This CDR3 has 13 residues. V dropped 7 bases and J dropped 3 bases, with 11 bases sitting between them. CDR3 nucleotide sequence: TGTGCCAGCATCAAGGGTTTGACAGATACGCAGTATTTT. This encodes CASIKGLTDTQYF.

In DNA, the CDR3 is TGCAGCTCGACAGGGAGTCATGGCTACACCTTC. Protein sequence: CSSTGSHGYTF. The chain is built from TRBV29-1 and TRBJ1-2, with TRBD1 identical over 7 bases. The CDR3 has 11 amino acids. Germline loops: CDR1 SQVTM, CDR2 ANQGSEA. The trim removed 8 bases at V and 6 bases at J, leaving 6 bases unmatched.

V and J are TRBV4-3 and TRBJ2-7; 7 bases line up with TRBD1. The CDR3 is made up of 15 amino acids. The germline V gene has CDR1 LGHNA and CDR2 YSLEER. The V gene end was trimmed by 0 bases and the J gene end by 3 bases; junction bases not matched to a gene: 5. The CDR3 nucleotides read TGCGCCAGCAGCCAAGATGGGACAGACCTCTACGAGCAGTACTTC. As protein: CASSQDGTDLYEQYF.

The CDR3 loop reads CASSLSSGGAEDTQYF. The CDR3 nucleotides read TGTGCCAGCAGTCTCTCTAGCGGGGGGGCCGAAGATACGCAGTATTTT. The chain joins TRBV28 to TRBJ2-3; the match to TRBD2 covers 12 bases. V dropped 5 bases and J dropped 5; count of bases not matched to a gene: 8. The length of the CDR3 is 16 residues. The germline V gene has CDR1 MDHEN and CDR2 SYDVKM.

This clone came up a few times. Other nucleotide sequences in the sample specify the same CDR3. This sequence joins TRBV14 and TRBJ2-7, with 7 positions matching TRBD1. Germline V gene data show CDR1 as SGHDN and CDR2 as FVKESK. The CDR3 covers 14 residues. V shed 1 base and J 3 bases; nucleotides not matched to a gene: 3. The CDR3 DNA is TGTGCCAGCAGCCAAGGAAGGGACAGCTACGAGCAGTACTTC. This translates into CASSQGRDSYEQYF.

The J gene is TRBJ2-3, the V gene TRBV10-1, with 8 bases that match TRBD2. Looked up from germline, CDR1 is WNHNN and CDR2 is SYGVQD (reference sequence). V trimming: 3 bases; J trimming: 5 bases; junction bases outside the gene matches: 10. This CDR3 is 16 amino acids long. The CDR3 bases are TGCGCCAGCAGTGAAATTCTTGGCGGGAGGAGAGATACGCAGTATTTT. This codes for CASSEILGGRRDTQYF.

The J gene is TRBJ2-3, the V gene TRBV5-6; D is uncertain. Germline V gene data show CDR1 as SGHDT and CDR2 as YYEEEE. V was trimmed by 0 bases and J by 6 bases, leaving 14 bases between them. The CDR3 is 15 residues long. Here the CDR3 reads CASSLVGTPWDTQYF. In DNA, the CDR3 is TGTGCCAGCAGCTTGGTGGGAACCCCCTGGGATACGCAGTATTTT.

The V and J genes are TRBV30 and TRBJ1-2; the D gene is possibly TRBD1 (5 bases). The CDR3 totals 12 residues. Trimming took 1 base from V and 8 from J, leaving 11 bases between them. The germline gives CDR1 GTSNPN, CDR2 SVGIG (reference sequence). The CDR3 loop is CAWSDRGVGYTF. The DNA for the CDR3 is TGTGCCTGGAGTGATCGAGGGGTCGGCTACACCTTC.

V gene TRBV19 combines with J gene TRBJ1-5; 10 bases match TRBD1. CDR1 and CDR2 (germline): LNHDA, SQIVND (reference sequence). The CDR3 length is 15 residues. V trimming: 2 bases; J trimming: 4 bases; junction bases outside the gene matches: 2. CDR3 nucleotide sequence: TGTGCCAGTAGTATAAAGGGACAGGGGAATCAGCCCCAGCATTTT. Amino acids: CASSIKGQGNQPQHF.